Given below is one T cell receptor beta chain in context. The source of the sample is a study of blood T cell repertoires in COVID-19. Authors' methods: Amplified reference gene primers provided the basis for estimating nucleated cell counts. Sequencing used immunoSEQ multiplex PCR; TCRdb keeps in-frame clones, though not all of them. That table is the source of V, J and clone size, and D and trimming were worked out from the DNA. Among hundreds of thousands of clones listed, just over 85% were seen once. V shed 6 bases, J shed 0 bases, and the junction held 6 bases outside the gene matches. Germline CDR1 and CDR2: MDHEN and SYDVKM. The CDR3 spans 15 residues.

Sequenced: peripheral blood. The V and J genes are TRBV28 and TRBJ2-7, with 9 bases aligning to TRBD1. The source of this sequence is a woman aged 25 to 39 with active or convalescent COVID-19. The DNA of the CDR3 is TGTGCCAGCAGGAGGACAGGGGCCTCCTCCTACGAGCAGTACTTC. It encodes CASRRTGASSYEQYF.